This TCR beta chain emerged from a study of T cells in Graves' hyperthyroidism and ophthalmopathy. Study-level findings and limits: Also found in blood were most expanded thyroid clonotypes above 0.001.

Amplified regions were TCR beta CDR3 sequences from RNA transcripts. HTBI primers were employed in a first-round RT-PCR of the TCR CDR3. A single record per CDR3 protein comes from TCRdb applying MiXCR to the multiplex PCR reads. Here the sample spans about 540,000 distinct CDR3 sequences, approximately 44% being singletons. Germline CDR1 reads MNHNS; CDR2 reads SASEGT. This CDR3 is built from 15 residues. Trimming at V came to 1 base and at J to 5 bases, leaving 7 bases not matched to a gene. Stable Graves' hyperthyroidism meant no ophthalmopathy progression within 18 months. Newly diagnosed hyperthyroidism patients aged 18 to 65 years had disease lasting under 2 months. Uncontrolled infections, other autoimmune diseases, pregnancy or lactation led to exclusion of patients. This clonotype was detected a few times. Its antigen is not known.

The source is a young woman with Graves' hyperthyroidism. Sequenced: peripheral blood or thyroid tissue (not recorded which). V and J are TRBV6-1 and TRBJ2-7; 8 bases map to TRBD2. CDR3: CASSEEEAGANEQYF. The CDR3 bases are TGTGCCAGCAGTGAAGAAGAAGCGGGAGCCAACGAGCAGTACTTC.